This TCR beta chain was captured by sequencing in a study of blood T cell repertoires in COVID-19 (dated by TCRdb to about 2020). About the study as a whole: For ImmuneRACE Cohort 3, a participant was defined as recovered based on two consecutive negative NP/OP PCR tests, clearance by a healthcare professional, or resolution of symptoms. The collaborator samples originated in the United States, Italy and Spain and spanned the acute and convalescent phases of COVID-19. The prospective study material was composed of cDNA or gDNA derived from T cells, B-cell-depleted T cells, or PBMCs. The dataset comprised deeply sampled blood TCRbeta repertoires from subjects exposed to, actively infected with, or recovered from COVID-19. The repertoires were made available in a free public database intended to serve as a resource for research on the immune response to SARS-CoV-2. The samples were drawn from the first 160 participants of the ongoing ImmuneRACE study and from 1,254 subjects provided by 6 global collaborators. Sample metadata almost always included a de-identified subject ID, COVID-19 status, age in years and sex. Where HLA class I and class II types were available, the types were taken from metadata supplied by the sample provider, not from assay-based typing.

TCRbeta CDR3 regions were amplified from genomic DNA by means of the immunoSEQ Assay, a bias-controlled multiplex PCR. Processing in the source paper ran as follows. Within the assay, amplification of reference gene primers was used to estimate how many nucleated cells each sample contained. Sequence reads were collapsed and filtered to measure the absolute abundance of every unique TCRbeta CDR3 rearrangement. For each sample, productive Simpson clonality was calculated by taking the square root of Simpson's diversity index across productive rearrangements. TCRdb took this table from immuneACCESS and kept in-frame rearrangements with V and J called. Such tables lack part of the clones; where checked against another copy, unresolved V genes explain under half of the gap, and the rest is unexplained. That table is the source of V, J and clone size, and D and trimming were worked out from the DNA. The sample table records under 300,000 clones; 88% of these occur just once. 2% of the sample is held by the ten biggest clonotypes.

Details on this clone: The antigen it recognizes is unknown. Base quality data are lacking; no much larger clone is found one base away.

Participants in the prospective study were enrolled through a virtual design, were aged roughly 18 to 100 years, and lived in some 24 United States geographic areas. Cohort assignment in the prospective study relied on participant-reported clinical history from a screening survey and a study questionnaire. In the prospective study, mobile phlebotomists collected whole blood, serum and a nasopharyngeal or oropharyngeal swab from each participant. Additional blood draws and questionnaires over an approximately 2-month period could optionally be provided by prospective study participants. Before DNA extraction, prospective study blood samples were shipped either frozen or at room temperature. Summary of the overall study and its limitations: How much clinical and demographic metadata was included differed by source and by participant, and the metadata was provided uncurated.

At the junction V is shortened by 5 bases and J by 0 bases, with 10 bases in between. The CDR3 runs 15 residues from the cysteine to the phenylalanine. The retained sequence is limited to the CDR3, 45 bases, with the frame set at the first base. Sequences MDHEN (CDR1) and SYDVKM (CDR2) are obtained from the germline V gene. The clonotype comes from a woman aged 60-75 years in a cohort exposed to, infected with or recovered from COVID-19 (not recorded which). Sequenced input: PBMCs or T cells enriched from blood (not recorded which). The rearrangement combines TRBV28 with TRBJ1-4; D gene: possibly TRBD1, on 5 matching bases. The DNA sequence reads TGTGCCAGCAGTGATACAGGTGCAACTAATGAAAAACTGTTTTTT. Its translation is CASSDTGATNEKLFF. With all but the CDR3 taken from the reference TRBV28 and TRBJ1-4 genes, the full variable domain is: DVKVTQSSRYLVKRTGEKVFLECVQDMDHENMFWYRQDPGLGLRLIYFSYDVKMKEKGDIPEGYSVSREKKERFSLILESASTNQTSMYLCASSDTGATNEKLFFGSGTQLSVL.